There are a few counts of the clone carrying this T cell receptor beta chain. Its antigen remains unidentified. TCRdb fed the RT-PCR reads into MiXCR, producing one record per CDR3 protein. The sample records about 800,000 distinct CDR3 sequences, 20% to 25% being singletons. This sample is part of a study of response to subunit inactivated influenza vaccine. General study points: Every seasonal influenza vaccination brings in few new T cells, the authors suggested.

Germline CDR1 DFQATT, CDR2 SNEGSKA (reference sequence). Trimming removed 3 bases from V and 7 bases from J, with 13 bases in between. The CDR3 spans 12 residues. The sequences come from PBMCs from blood, collected roughly 5 days after vaccination. The receptor's source is a man aged 45-65 years who received an inactivated influenza vaccine. This chain connects TRBV20-1 to TRBJ2-7; D not resolved. In nucleotides, the CDR3 is TGCAGTGCTAGCCCCCGAATCCGGGAGCAGTACTTC. It codes for CSASPRIREQYF.